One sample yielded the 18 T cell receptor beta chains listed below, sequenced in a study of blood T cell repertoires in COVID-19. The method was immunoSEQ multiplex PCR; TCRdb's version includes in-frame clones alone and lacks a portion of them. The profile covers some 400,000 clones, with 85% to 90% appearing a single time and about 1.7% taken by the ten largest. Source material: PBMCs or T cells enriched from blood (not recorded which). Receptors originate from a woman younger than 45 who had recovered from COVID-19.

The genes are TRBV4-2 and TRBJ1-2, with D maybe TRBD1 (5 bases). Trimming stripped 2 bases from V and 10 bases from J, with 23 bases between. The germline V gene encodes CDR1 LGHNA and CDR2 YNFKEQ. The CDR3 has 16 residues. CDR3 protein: CASSQSIQEPGTYYTF. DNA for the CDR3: TGTGCCAGCAGCCAATCCATTCAGGAACCAGGGACTTACTACACCTTC.

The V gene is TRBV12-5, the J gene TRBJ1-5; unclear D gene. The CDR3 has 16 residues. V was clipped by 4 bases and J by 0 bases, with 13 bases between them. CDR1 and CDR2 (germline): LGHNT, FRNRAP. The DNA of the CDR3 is TGTGCTAGTGGTTCCGGGAGGGTTTATAGCAATCAGCCCCAGCATTTT. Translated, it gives CASGSGRVYSNQPQHF.

CDR3 sequence: CASSVGLRTGSYGYTF. The DNA for the CDR3 is TGTGCCAGCAGCGTAGGGCTGAGGACAGGGTCCTATGGCTACACCTTC. This sequence joins TRBV9 and TRBJ1-2; TRBD1 matches at 8 bases. V lost 0 bases, J lost 4 bases, and 8 bases stayed unmatched. This CDR3 has 16 amino acids. Germline V CDR1 and CDR2: SGDLS, YYNGEE. Complete variable domain (other parts from reference TRBV9 and TRBJ1-2): DSGVTQTPKHLITATGQRVTLRCSPRSGDLSVYWYQQSLDQGLQFLIQYYNGEERAKGNILERFSAQQFPDLHSELNLSSLELGDSALYFCASSVGLRTGSYGYTFGSGTRLTVV.

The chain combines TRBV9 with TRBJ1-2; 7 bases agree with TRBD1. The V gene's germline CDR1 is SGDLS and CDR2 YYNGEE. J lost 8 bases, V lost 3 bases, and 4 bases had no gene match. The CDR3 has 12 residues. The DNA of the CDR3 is TGTGCCAGCAGCGCAGGGGGTCGCGGCTACACCTTC. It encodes CASSAGGRGYTF.

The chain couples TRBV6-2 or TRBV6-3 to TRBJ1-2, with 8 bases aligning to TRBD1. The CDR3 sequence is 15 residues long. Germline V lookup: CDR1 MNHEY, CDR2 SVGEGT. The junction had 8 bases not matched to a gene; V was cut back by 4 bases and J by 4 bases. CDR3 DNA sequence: TGTGCCAGCAGTTCCAGCGGACAGGGTCGCTATGGCTACACCTTC. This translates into CASSSSGQGRYGYTF.

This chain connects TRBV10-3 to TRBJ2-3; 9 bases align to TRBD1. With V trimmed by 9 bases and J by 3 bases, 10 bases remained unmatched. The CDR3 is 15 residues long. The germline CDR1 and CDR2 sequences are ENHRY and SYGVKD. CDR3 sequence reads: CAINEGTGLTDTQYF. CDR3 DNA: TGTGCCATTAATGAAGGGACAGGGCTAACAGATACGCAGTATTTT.

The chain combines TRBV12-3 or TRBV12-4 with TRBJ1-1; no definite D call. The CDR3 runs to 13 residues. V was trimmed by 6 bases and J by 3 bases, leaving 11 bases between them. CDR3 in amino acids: CASRLQVDTEAFF. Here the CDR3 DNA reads TGTGCCAGCAGACTTCAGGTGGACACTGAAGCTTTCTTT.

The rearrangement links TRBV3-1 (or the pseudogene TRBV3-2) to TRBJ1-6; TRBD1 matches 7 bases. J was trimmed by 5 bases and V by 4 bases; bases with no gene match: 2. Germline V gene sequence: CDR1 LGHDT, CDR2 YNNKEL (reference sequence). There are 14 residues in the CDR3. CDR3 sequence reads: CASSPGQNNSPLHF. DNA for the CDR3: TGTGCCAGCAGCCCGGGACAGAATAATTCACCCCTCCACTTT.

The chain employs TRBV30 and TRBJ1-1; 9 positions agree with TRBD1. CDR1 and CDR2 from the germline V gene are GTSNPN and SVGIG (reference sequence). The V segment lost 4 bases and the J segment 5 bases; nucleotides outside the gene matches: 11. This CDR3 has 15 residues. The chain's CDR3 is CAWTSRDRVYTEAFF. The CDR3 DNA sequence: TGTGCCTGGACAAGTCGGGACAGGGTATATACTGAAGCTTTCTTT.

CDR3 in amino acids: CASTRLAGAGELFF. For the CDR3, the DNA is TGTGCCAGTACTAGGCTAGCGGGAGCCGGGGAGCTGTTTTTT. The chain carries TRBV19 and TRBJ2-2, with 10 bases fitting TRBD2. V shed 7 bases and J 6 bases; nucleotides not matched to a gene: 5. The CDR3 spans 14 residues. The germline CDR1 and CDR2 sequences are LNHDA and SQIVND (reference sequence).

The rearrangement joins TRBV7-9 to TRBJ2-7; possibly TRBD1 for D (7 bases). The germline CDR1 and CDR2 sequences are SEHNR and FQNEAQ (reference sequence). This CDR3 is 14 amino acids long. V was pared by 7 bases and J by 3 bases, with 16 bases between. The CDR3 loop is CASIPGDRHYEQYF. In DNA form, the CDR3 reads TGTGCCAGCATCCCGGGGGACAGACACTACGAGCAGTACTTC.

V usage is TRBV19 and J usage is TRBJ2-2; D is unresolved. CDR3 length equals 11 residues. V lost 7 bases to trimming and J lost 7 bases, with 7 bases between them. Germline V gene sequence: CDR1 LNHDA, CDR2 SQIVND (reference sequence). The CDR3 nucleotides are TGTGCCAGTAATCGGGTCGGGGAGCTGTTTTTT. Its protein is CASNRVGELFF.

The CDR3 nucleotides read TGTGCCAGCAGCTTAGGAGTGGCCAGGGGGCATAATGAAGCTTTCTTT. Its protein product is CASSLGVARGHNEAFF. V usage is TRBV7-8 and J usage is TRBJ1-1, with 8 bases aligning to TRBD1. Germline CDR1 and CDR2: SGHVS and FQNEAQ. This CDR3 contains 16 residues. V shed 1 base, J shed 7 bases, and the junction held 11 bases outside the gene matches.

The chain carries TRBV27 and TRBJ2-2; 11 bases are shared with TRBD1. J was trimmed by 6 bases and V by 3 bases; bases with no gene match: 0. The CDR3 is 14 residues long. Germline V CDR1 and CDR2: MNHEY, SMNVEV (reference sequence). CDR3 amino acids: CASSLGQGAGELFF. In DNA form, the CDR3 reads TGTGCCAGCAGTTTGGGACAGGGGGCCGGGGAGCTGTTTTTT.

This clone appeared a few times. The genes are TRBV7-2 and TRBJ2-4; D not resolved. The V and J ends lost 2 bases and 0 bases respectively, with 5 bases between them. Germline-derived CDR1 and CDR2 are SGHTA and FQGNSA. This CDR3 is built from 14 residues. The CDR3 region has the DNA TGTGCCAGCAGCTTATGGCTAGCCAAAAACATTCAGTACTTC. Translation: CASSLWLAKNIQYF. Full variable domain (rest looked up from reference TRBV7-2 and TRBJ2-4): GAGVSQSPSNKVTEKGKDVELRCDPISGHTALYWYRQSLGQGLEFLIYFQGNSAPDKSGLPSDRFSAERTGGSVSTLTIQRTQQEDSAVYLCASSLWLAKNIQYFGAGTRLSVL.

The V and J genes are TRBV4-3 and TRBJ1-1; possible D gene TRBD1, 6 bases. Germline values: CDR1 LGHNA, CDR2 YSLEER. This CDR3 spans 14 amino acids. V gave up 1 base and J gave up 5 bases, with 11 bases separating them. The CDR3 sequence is CASSQVQGETEAFF. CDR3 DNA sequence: TGCGCCAGCAGCCAAGTACAGGGAGAGACTGAAGCTTTCTTT.

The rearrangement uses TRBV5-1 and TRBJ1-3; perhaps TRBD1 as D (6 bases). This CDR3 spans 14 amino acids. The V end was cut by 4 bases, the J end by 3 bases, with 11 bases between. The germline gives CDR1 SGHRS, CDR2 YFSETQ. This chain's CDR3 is CASSEGGGGNTIYF. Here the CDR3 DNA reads TGCGCCAGCAGCGAAGGGGGTGGTGGAAACACCATATATTTT.

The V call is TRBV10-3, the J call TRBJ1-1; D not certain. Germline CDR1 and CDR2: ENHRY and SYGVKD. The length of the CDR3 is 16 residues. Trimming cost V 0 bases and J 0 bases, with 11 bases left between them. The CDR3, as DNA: TGTGCCATCAGTGAGTCGGAGGGTTCCATGAACACTGAAGCTTTCTTT. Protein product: CAISESEGSMNTEAFF.